Listed here are 24 T cell receptor beta chains from one sample, sequenced in a study of T cells in Graves' hyperthyroidism and ophthalmopathy. Amplified TCR beta CDR3 regions came from RNA transcripts. The TCR CDR3 first-round RT-PCR relied on the HTBI primer set. TCRdb processed the multiplex PCR reads anew with MiXCR; each CDR3 protein has one entry. The table lists a few hundred thousand distinct CDR3 sequences, more than 13% of them singletons. Sample: blood. The receptor set was obtained from a woman in her thirties with Graves' hyperthyroidism.

This clonotype appeared many times. This chain uses TRBV3-1 with TRBJ2-7; the match to TRBD2 covers 8 bases. This CDR3 has 17 amino acids. Germline V gene sequence: CDR1 LGHDT, CDR2 YNNKEL (reference sequence). J was trimmed by 7 bases and V by 0 bases; bases with no gene match: 14. The CDR3 coding sequence is TGTGCCAGCAGCCAAGATTTGGAGCGGGAGCGGCCCTGGGAGCAGTACTTC. Protein: CASSQDLERERPWEQYF.

There are many counts of this clonotype. The chain couples TRBV2 to TRBJ1-3; 8 bases are shared with TRBD1. The CDR3 consists of 15 residues. Germline V lookup: CDR1 SNHLY, CDR2 FYNNEI. Trimming cost V 5 bases and J 2 bases; bases outside gene matches: 5. This CDR3 reads CASSNPGQAGNTIYF. CDR3 nucleotides: TGTGCCAGCAGTAATCCGGGACAGGCTGGAAACACCATATATTTT. Filled out from reference TRBV2 and TRBJ1-3, the complete variable domain reads EPEVTQTPSHQVTQMGQEVILRCVPISNHLYFYWYRQILGQKVEFLVSFYNNEISEKSEIFDDQFSVERPDGSNFTLKIRSTKLEDSAMYFCASSNPGQAGNTIYFGEGSWLTVV.

V is TRBV24-1 and J is TRBJ2-1; D uncertain. The CDR3 sequence is 13 residues long. Germline CDR1 KGHDR, CDR2 SFDVKD. V was clipped by 7 bases and J by 6 bases, with 12 bases between them. CDR3 nucleotides: TGTGCCACCAGGAATTGGGCCGGCAATGAGCAGTTCTTC. This gives the protein CATRNWAGNEQFF.

The chain links TRBV5-1 to TRBJ1-4; 8 nucleotides line up with TRBD1. The germline V gene encodes CDR1 SGHRS and CDR2 YFSETQ. V shed 1 base and J 11 bases; nucleotides not matched to a gene: 7. This CDR3 is 14 amino acids long. The DNA of the CDR3 is TGCGCCAGCAGCTTGTCACAGGGGGTACAGAAACTGTTTTTT. Its translation is CASSLSQGVQKLFF.

This chain connects TRBV29-1 to TRBJ2-7, with no clear D. Germline CDR1 is SQVTM and CDR2 is ANQGSEA. V lost 4 bases to trimming and J lost 2 bases, with 9 bases between them. The CDR3 covers 12 residues. The CDR3 DNA sequence: TGCAGCGTTGTACTGTCAGCCTACGAGCAGTACTTC. This codes for CSVVLSAYEQYF.

In its sample, this clonotype was seen many times. The chain recombines TRBV13 with TRBJ2-7; weak D call: TRBD2 (6 bases). The CDR3 consists of 17 residues. Germline V gives CDR1 PRHDT, CDR2 FYEKMQ (reference sequence). The V end was cut by 5 bases, the J end by 1 base, with 21 bases between. In nucleotides, the CDR3 is TGTGCCAGCAGCAGGTCCTTACCGGGAGTTAGTTCCTACGAGCAGTACTTC. Protein sequence: CASSRSLPGVSSYEQYF.

As concerns this clonotype: One end of the junction varies from germline; a read error may be responsible. The gene calls are TRBV28 and TRBJ2-3, with 9 bases fitting TRBD2. Germline loops: CDR1 MDHEN, CDR2 SYDVKM. The CDR3 runs to 16 residues. Here the CDR3 DNA reads TGTGCCAGCAGTTTGGTTAGCGGGAGAAGCACAGATGCGCAGTATTTT. It encodes CASSLVSGRSTDAQYF.

This clonotype has at least ten counts. V is TRBV29-1 and J is TRBJ1-2; no firm D call. Trimming cost V 1 base and J 2 bases, with 17 bases left between them. This CDR3 has 16 amino acids. Per the germline V gene, CDR1 is SQVTM and CDR2 is ANQGSEA. The CDR3 here is CSVEVSNLRPNYGYTF. The CDR3, as DNA: TGCAGCGTTGAAGTTTCTAATCTCAGACCCAACTATGGCTACACCTTC.

The gene calls are TRBV13 and TRBJ2-1, with TRBD1 identical over 10 bases. The V gene's germline CDR1 is PRHDT and CDR2 FYEKMQ (reference sequence). Germline trimming cut 5 bases from V and 6 bases from J; bases unmatched to any gene: 4. CDR3 length: 14 amino acids. CDR3 protein: CASSVWTGGNEQFF. In DNA, the CDR3 is TGTGCCAGCAGCGTCTGGACAGGGGGCAATGAGCAGTTCTTC. The full variable domain, with the rest looked up from reference TRBV13 and TRBJ2-1, is AAGVIQSPRHLIKEKRETATLKCYPIPRHDTVYWYQQGPGQDPQFLISFYEKMQSDKGSIPDRFSAQQFSDYHSELNMSSLELGDSALYFCASSVWTGGNEQFFGPGTRLTVL.

V usage is TRBV24-1 and J usage is TRBJ2-2; possible D gene TRBD1, 6 bases. The CDR3 is made up of 17 amino acids. Germline values: CDR1 KGHDR, CDR2 SFDVKD. The V end lost 5 bases, the J end lost 0 bases, and 15 bases lay between the germline ends. The CDR3 coding sequence is TGTGCCACCAGTGTTCCACAGGGCCGTTCGAACACCGGGGAGCTGTTTTTT. Translating gives CATSVPQGRSNTGELFF.

The chain links TRBV7-9 to TRBJ2-7; TRBD2 agrees at 7 bases. Per the germline V gene, CDR1 is SEHNR and CDR2 is FQNEAQ (reference sequence). J gave up 1 base and V 7 bases, and 13 bases lay outside the gene matches. The CDR3 loop spans 16 amino acids. The CDR3 protein is CASMGGNTGDSYEQYF. The CDR3 region has the DNA TGTGCCAGCATGGGGGGGAATACAGGAGATTCCTACGAGCAGTACTTC.

This clonotype was counted ten times or more. The genes are TRBV12-3 or TRBV12-4 and TRBJ2-5; tentatively, D is TRBD1 (5 bases). The CDR3 is 13 amino acids. Trimming cost V 7 bases and J 6 bases, with 15 bases left between them. CDR3: CASNPQGLQTQYF. CDR3 DNA sequence: TGTGCCAGCAATCCGCAGGGTTTGCAGACCCAGTACTTC.

This clonotype was found a few times. This chain links TRBV7-3 with TRBJ1-4; D remains ambiguous. V gave up 0 bases and J gave up 8 bases, with 13 bases separating them. This CDR3 is 15 amino acids long. The germline gives CDR1 SGHTA, CDR2 FQGTGA. The CDR3 reads CASSLTEGRGEKLFF. CDR3 coding DNA: TGTGCCAGCAGCTTAACGGAGGGTAGAGGGGAAAAACTGTTTTTT.

This clonotype was seen more than once but under ten times. J is TRBJ2-3 and V is TRBV6-1; TRBD2 aligns across 7 bases. CDR1 is MNHNS, CDR2 SASEGT, per germline. The CDR3 is 13 residues long. The trim removed 6 bases at V and 2 bases at J, leaving 2 bases unmatched. The CDR3 DNA reads TGTGCCAGCAGAGGGACTACCACAGATACGCAGTATTTT. As protein: CASRGTTTDTQYF.

This clonotype came up many times. The chain links TRBV30 to TRBJ1-2; D gene unclear. The CDR3 has 12 residues. The V gene's germline CDR1 is GTSNPN and CDR2 SVGIG (reference sequence). Trimming removed 7 bases from V and 5 bases from J, with 14 bases in between. CDR3 loop: CASTDAGYGYTF. As DNA, the CDR3 is TGTGCCTCTACAGACGCGGGGTATGGCTACACCTTC.

In this sample, this clonotype turned up many times. This sequence joins TRBV6-2 or TRBV6-3 and TRBJ2-1, with TRBD2 matching over 13 bases. This CDR3 has 16 amino acids. Trimming at V came to 0 bases and at J to 9 bases, leaving 5 bases not matched to a gene. The germline CDR1 and CDR2 sequences are MNHEY and SVGEGT. CDR3 residues: CASSYSRTSGRGEQFF. The CDR3 nucleotides read TGTGCCAGCAGTTACTCAAGGACTAGCGGGAGAGGTGAGCAGTTCTTC.

This clonotype was observed many times. The chain couples TRBV20-1 to TRBJ2-1; 9 bases match TRBD1. CDR1 DFQATT and CDR2 SNEGSKA come from the germline V gene (reference sequence). CDR3 length: 17 residues. V was pared by 1 base and J by 7 bases, with 14 bases of the junction left unmatched. CDR3 nucleotides: TGCAGTGCTAGAGTACATGGTAGGACAGGGGACTTGAATGAGCAGTTCTTC. Protein sequence: CSARVHGRTGDLNEQFF.

This clonotype was counted a few times. This chain uses TRBV29-1 with TRBJ2-2; no clear D. Trimming removed 2 bases from V and 7 bases from J, with 8 bases in between. The germline gives CDR1 SQVTM, CDR2 ANQGSEA. The CDR3 has 12 residues. The CDR3 reads CSVEPLVGELFF. The CDR3 DNA follows: TGCAGCGTTGAACCCCTTGTCGGGGAGCTGTTTTTT.

This clonotype has ten or more counts. V gene TRBV12-3 or TRBV12-4 combines with J gene TRBJ2-7; D may match TRBD1 or TRBD2 (5 bases each). V dropped 5 bases and J dropped 3 bases, with 11 bases sitting between them. This CDR3 region has 13 residues. The CDR3 reads CASSNRDRYEQYF. As DNA, the CDR3 is TGTGCCAGCAGTAACCGGGACCGCTACGAGCAGTACTTC.

This clonotype was seen repeatedly, ten times or more. This CDR3 reads CASSLASTGSKEQYF. The CDR3 coding sequence is TGCGCCAGCAGCTTGGCCTCGACAGGGTCTAAAGAGCAGTACTTC. The gene calls are TRBV5-1 and TRBJ2-7; 7 bases are shared with TRBD1. CDR1 and CDR2 from the germline V gene are SGHRS and YFSETQ. The length of the CDR3 is 15 residues. V was pared by 0 bases and J by 7 bases, with 10 bases of the junction left unmatched.

This chain connects TRBV4-1 to TRBJ2-7; D is possibly TRBD2 (5 bases). V was shortened by 0 bases and J by 0 bases, with 21 bases between the two germline ends. The CDR3 runs 19 residues. Germline CDR1 reads MGHRA; CDR2 reads YSYEKL. CDR3 sequence: CASSQDETYSGGFSYEQYF. The CDR3 nucleotides are TGCGCCAGCAGCCAAGACGAAACTTATTCTGGCGGGTTCTCCTACGAGCAGTACTTC.

This clonotype was seen at least ten times. The chain couples TRBV27 to TRBJ2-7; D might be TRBD2 (5 bases). Germline CDR1 reads MNHEY; CDR2 reads SMNVEV (reference sequence). Trimming removed 9 bases at V and 0 bases at J, with 15 bases between. The CDR3 totals 14 residues. CDR3 protein: CASIGIPFSYEQYF. For the CDR3, the DNA is TGTGCCAGTATCGGGATCCCCTTCTCCTACGAGCAGTACTTC.

The sample holds a few counts of this clonotype. The CDR3: CASSFNGRVRETQYF. In DNA, the CDR3 is TGTGCCAGCAGCTTTAACGGGAGGGTCAGGGAGACCCAGTACTTC. The chain employs TRBV7-2 and TRBJ2-5; 8 positions agree with TRBD2. Trimming at V came to 3 bases and at J to 5 bases, leaving 8 bases not matched to a gene. Germline V gene data show CDR1 as SGHTA and CDR2 as FQGNSA. There are 15 residues in the CDR3. The variable domain in full, completed from reference TRBV7-2 and TRBJ2-5, reads GAGVSQSPSNKVTEKGKDVELRCDPISGHTALYWYRQSLGQGLEFLIYFQGNSAPDKSGLPSDRFSAERTGGSVSTLTIQRTQQEDSAVYLCASSFNGRVRETQYFGPGTRLLVL.

Note on this clonotype: A much bigger clone sits one base away, suggesting this may be a read error. The chain has TRBV18 and TRBJ1-1; D unclear. Trimming removed 2 bases at V and 4 bases at J, with 8 bases between. The CDR3 totals 13 residues. Germline V gene sequence: CDR1 KGHSH, CDR2 LQKENI. DNA of the CDR3: TGTGCCAGCTCACCAGAACAGTTCACTGAAGCTTTCTTT. This translates into CASSPEQFTEAFF.